This TCR beta chain was observed in a study of metastatic and nonmetastatic thyroid tumors. In germline, CDR1 is MRHNA, CDR2 SNTAGT. The CDR3 runs to 14 residues. V shed 3 bases, J shed 6 bases, and the junction held 5 bases outside the gene matches. This clone has a handful of counts. TCRdb re-called clones via MiXCR from the PCR reads. The data contain about 16,000 clones, 31% of them singletons. Thyroid surgery was performed in patients who had received no treatment beforehand. The specimen was blood. The chain employs TRBV6-4 and TRBJ2-3, with 8 nucleotides matching TRBD2. The sequence was collected from a female donor with papillary thyroid cancer or a benign thyroid nodule (not recorded which). Some clones in this sample may be carry-over from other donors' samples. CDR3 region: CASSEIAGLDTQYF. The DNA for the CDR3 is TGTGCCAGCAGTGAAATAGCGGGGTTGGATACGCAGTATTTT.